Below are 8 T cell receptor beta chains sequenced from a single sample in a study of cytomegalovirus exposure and HLA in healthy donors. The PCR made use of 60 Vbeta and 13 Jbeta primers. Profiling relied on immunoSEQ multiplex PCR, and the TCRdb table lists in-frame clones only, not all of them. Of about 270,000 clones in the sample, 86% were seen once. The sequenced sample was PBMCs. The receptors were gathered from a man aged 35-49 years in good health and CMV-seropositive.

This clone was seen a few times. The chain has TRBV6-1 and TRBJ2-1, with 10 bases aligning to TRBD2. V lost 2 bases and J lost 4; bases outside the gene matches: 17. In germline, CDR1 is MNHNS, CDR2 SASEGT. The CDR3 length is 20 residues. The CDR3 loop is CASSEKAWTSGALRYNEQFF. CDR3 DNA: TGTGCCAGCAGTGAAAAGGCTTGGACTAGCGGCGCTTTAAGGTACAATGAGCAGTTCTTC.

About this clone: Other DNA sequences in this sample translate to the same CDR3. This chain uses TRBV6-5 with TRBJ1-2, with 11 bases lining up with TRBD1. CDR3 length: 16 amino acids. Looked up from germline, CDR1 is MNHEY and CDR2 is SVGAGI. Trimming cost V 0 bases and J 4 bases; bases outside gene matches: 4. This chain's CDR3 is CASSYSRTGGGYGYTF. The CDR3, as DNA: TGTGCCAGCAGTTACTCTAGGACAGGGGGCGGCTATGGCTACACCTTC.

The genes are TRBV27 and TRBJ2-7; the D gene is possibly TRBD2 (6 bases). Looked up from germline, CDR1 is MNHEY and CDR2 is SMNVEV (reference sequence). There are 16 residues in the CDR3. V was cut by 0 bases and J by 0 bases, with 12 bases left in between. The CDR3 loop reads CASSLSVAESSYEQYF. CDR3 bases: TGTGCCAGCAGTTTATCAGTAGCGGAAAGCTCCTACGAGCAGTACTTC.

The rearrangement joins TRBV28 to TRBJ1-4; 8 bases agree with TRBD1. V gave up 6 bases and J gave up 4 bases; unmatched junction bases: 4. The CDR3 runs 14 residues. CDR1 and CDR2 from the germline V gene are MDHEN and SYDVKM. The CDR3 nucleotides are TGTGCCAGCAGGGGGGGACAGGTTAATGAAAAACTGTTTTTT. Translation gives CASRGGQVNEKLFF.

The chain is built from TRBV5-5 and TRBJ2-5; D perhaps matches TRBD1 (5 bases). The assigned J gene may be wrong: the sequence end matches TRBJ2-7 better. This CDR3 spans 15 amino acids. Germline V gene sequence: CDR1 SGHKS, CDR2 YYEKEE (reference sequence). CDR3 DNA: TGTGCCAGCAGCTTTCCAGGGATGGGCACCTACGAGCAGTACTTC. Protein: CASSFPGMGTYEQYF.

V and J are TRBV6-6 and TRBJ1-4; D is ambiguous. CDR3 length: 13 amino acids. The V gene lost 8 bases and the J gene lost 0 bases, with 7 bases spanning the gap. Germline CDR1 reads MNHNY; CDR2 reads SVGAGI (reference sequence). DNA of the CDR3: TGTGCCAGCCACGAGGCAACTAATGAAAAACTGTTTTTT. This translates into CASHEATNEKLFF.

The rearrangement uses TRBV5-6 and TRBJ2-3; D is unresolved. The V gene lost 3 bases and the J gene lost 6 bases, with 5 bases spanning the gap. Germline CDR1 and CDR2: SGHDT and YYEEEE. CDR3 size: 11 residues. The DNA for the CDR3 is TGTGCCAGCAGCTACCGGGATACGCAGTATTTT. As protein: CASSYRDTQYF.

The chain carries TRBV30 and TRBJ2-1; 12 bases map to TRBD2. The junction had 8 bases not matched to a gene; V was cut back by 5 bases and J by 6 bases. This CDR3 spans 15 amino acids. The V gene's germline CDR1 is GTSNPN and CDR2 SVGIG (reference sequence). CDR3 residues: CAWAVGLAGVNEQFF. CDR3 nucleotide sequence: TGTGCCTGGGCCGTGGGACTAGCGGGCGTCAATGAGCAGTTCTTC.